The entry below gives a single T cell receptor (beta chain) sequence along with its context. With 2 bases clipped from V and 4 bases from J, the junction kept 0 bases outside the gene matches. CDR3 length: 15 residues. CDR1 is MNHNY and CDR2 is SVGAGI in the germline V gene (reference sequence). Data came from immunoSEQ multiplex PCR; TCRdb stores just in-frame clones and leaves some out. The sample includes almost 85,000 clones, around 94% seen only once; the top ten take approximately 11%. The sample comes from a study of OX40 agonist ivuxolimab in advanced cancers. Study as a whole: Of the participants, approximately 44% had some prior anti-PD-1, anti-PD-L1 or anti-CTLA-4 therapy, which was allowed.

The rearrangement joins TRBV6-6 to TRBJ2-1, with 12 bases aligning to TRBD2. The source was CD4+ or CD8+ T cells sorted from blood, collected in a trial of the OX40 agonist ivuxolimab. The sequence was collected from an adult with an advanced solid tumor such as melanoma, head and neck, liver or kidney cancer. The CDR3 protein is CASSYGLAGYNEQFF. CDR3 in DNA: TGTGCCAGCAGTTACGGACTAGCGGGGTACAATGAGCAGTTCTTC.